This TCR beta chain was obtained from a study of a mutant IDH1 vaccine in newly diagnosed glioma. About the study: Sex distribution of treated patients was approximately 60% male and roughly 40% female; mean age was 40.4 years. Pretreatment consisted of radiotherapy, temozolomide, or both, with most receiving both.

Documented time point: week 11, during vaccination. Doses comprised 300 ug of mutant IDH1 20-mer peptide each, plus topical imiquimod. Of note for this clone: Its target is not known.

The assay was immunoSEQ multiplex PCR, and TCRdb's table has in-frame clones only and misses some. This table holds about 40,000 clones, 80% to 85% found once. CDR3 length: 15 amino acids. Germline CDR1 is SGHVS and CDR2 is FNYEAQ. V shed 5 bases, J shed 5 bases, and the junction held 9 bases outside the gene matches. The clonotype comes from a middle-aged man with glioma. V gene TRBV7-6 combines with J gene TRBJ2-5, with 9 bases fitting TRBD2. This sample comprised PBMCs, obtained from a glioma patient whose treatment included an IDH1 peptide vaccine. The CDR3 coding sequence is TGTGCCAGCAGCCCCCGGACTAGCGTTAGGGAGACCCAGTACTTC. This encodes CASSPRTSVRETQYF.